The 25 T cell receptor beta chains below all came from one sample that was sequenced in a study of Graves' ophthalmopathy and Graves' hyperthyroidism (dated by TCRdb to the late 2010s). Sequencing took place on an Illumina HiSeq 2000. TCR beta CDR3 regions were amplified from RNA transcripts for repertoire sequencing. The first round was an RT-PCR using HTBI primers with the Qiagen OneStep RT-PCR kit, and this first round was followed by a second-round multiplex PCR, then size selection and purification. Using fastp at Q25 and MiXCR, TCRdb reprocessed the public reads and kept productive beta chains. Identical CDR3 proteins give one entry, which carries the most common genes and DNA. Counted in this sample were fewer than 650,000 distinct CDR3 sequences; over 20% of them appeared once. The ten largest account for roughly 7.4% of the sample. Sequencing was carried out using peripheral blood. These receptors all come from a woman in her late teens or twenties with stable Graves' hyperthyroidism. Some clones in this sample may be carry-over from other donors' samples. Donor details come from another sample of the same person, matched by shared clones.

This clonotype showed up many times. The chain combines TRBV28 with TRBJ2-7, with 7 positions matching TRBD1. V was clipped by 6 bases and J by 4 bases; unmatched bases: 3. This CDR3 has 12 residues. The germline CDR1 and CDR2 sequences are MDHEN and SYDVKM. The CDR3 here is CASRTGKYEQYF. Here the CDR3 DNA reads TGTGCCAGCAGGACAGGGAAGTACGAGCAGTACTTC.

This clonotype was seen ten or more times. The genes are TRBV6-1 and TRBJ1-6, with D maybe TRBD1 (5 bases). The CDR3 is 12 amino acids. V lost 10 bases to trimming and J lost 7 bases, with 11 bases between them. Germline values: CDR1 MNHNS, CDR2 SASEGT. The CDR3 sequence is CATRGGNSPLHF. The CDR3 DNA is TGTGCCACTAGGGGAGGAAATTCACCCCTCCACTTT.

CDR3 nucleotide sequence: TGTGCCATCAGTGAGTCCGGGACAGGGATTAACTATGGCTACACCTTC. Its translation is CAISESGTGINYGYTF. J is TRBJ1-2 and V is TRBV10-3; 9 positions agree with TRBD1. The germline gives CDR1 ENHRY, CDR2 SYGVKD. CDR3 length: 16 residues. V was clipped by 0 bases and J by 1 base; unmatched bases: 3.

In this sample, this clonotype turned up many times. This chain connects TRBV6-1 to TRBJ1-2; no clear D gene. The germline CDR1 and CDR2 sequences are MNHNS and SASEGT. The CDR3 spans 12 residues. Trimming stripped 5 bases from V and 3 bases from J, with 7 bases between. The CDR3 sequence: CASSPDHYGYTF. The CDR3 DNA follows: TGTGCCAGCAGTCCGGACCACTATGGCTACACCTTC.

The genes are TRBV30 and TRBJ1-2; D unresolved. Deletions cut 2 bases from V and 0 bases from J, with 4 bases between. Per the germline V gene, CDR1 is GTSNPN and CDR2 is SVGIG (reference sequence). This CDR3 has 12 residues. The CDR3 protein is CAWSTSNYGYTF. DNA for the CDR3: TGTGCCTGGAGTACTTCTAACTATGGCTACACCTTC.

This clonotype was observed many times. The V call is TRBV19, the J call TRBJ1-5; 11 nucleotides line up with TRBD1. Trimming took 8 bases from V and 8 from J; bases not matched to a gene: 11. Germline CDR1 LNHDA, CDR2 SQIVND (reference sequence). The CDR3 spans 15 residues. The CDR3 spells CASWGSDRGREPQHF. The CDR3 coding sequence is TGTGCCAGTTGGGGTTCGGACAGGGGGCGGGAGCCCCAGCATTTT.

In its sample, this clonotype was seen many times. The chain is built from TRBV28 and TRBJ2-5; the D is unclear. Germline CDR1 and CDR2: MDHEN and SYDVKM. V was clipped by 5 bases and J by 5 bases, with 9 bases between them. This CDR3 contains 12 residues. The CDR3 is CASSQDAETQYF. The CDR3 DNA is TGTGCCAGCAGTCAGGACGCCGAGACCCAGTACTTC.

The CDR3 here is CATRPECTDTQYF. As DNA, the CDR3 is TGTGCCACCAGACCCGAGTGTACAGATACGCAGTATTTT. The chain employs TRBV24-1 and TRBJ2-3; D gene uncertain. Germline V gene sequence: CDR1 KGHDR, CDR2 SFDVKD. The CDR3 contains 13 residues. Trimming removed 7 bases at V and 3 bases at J, with 10 bases between.

This clonotype was recorded many times. This sequence joins TRBV5-1 and TRBJ2-5, with TRBD1 matching over 9 bases. Per germline, CDR1 SGHRS and CDR2 YFSETQ. The V and J ends lost 4 bases and 2 bases, in that order; junction bases with no gene match: 6. CDR3 size: 15 residues. This CDR3 is CASSQVTGGQETQYF. The DNA for the CDR3 is TGCGCCAGCAGCCAGGTGACAGGGGGACAAGAGACCCAGTACTTC.

This chain links TRBV6-1 with TRBJ2-2; D is unresolved. V shed 6 bases and J shed 5 bases, with 19 bases lying between them. The CDR3 sequence is 16 residues long. The germline gives CDR1 MNHNS, CDR2 SASEGT. CDR3 nucleotides: TGTGCCAGCAGACCACGGCGCCCTCTGGGGACCGGGGAGCTGTTTTTT. Translation gives CASRPRRPLGTGELFF.

This clonotype has a count of ten or more. The CDR3 sequence: CASSYSRDSFWEQYF. Written as DNA, the CDR3 is TGTGCCAGCAGTTACTCGAGGGACTCATTCTGGGAGCAGTACTTC. The chain recombines TRBV6-5 with TRBJ2-7; TRBD2 is a possible D gene (6 bases). Germline CDR1 is MNHEY and CDR2 is SVGAGI. CDR3 length: 15 amino acids. Trimming took 0 bases from V and 7 from J, leaving 16 bases between them.

This clonotype was detected ten times or more. This chain uses TRBV27 with TRBJ1-6; 12 bases align to TRBD1. Trimming cost V 5 bases and J 10 bases; bases outside gene matches: 9. CDR1 and CDR2 from the germline V gene are MNHEY and SMNVEV (reference sequence). This CDR3 is 16 amino acids long. The CDR3 coding sequence is TGTGCCAGCAGTGTCCAGGGACAGGGGGCTCAATCACCCCTCCACTTT. Translation: CASSVQGQGAQSPLHF.

This clonotype came up a few times. The chain employs TRBV4-1 and TRBJ1-1, with 8 bases aligning to TRBD1. V was clipped by 4 bases and J by 8 bases; unmatched bases: 9. CDR1 and CDR2 (germline): MGHRA, YSYEKL. The CDR3 contains 14 residues. CDR3 sequence: CASSPSGQGAEAFF. Written as DNA, the CDR3 is TGCGCCAGCAGCCCCTCGGGGCAGGGGGCCGAAGCTTTCTTT.

This clonotype was counted ten times or more. The V gene is TRBV3-1, the J gene TRBJ1-5; D is ambiguous. Germline V gene data show CDR1 as LGHDT and CDR2 as YNNKEL (reference sequence). V lost 1 base and J lost 3, with 7 bases in between. The CDR3 consists of 14 residues. CDR3 amino acids: CASSQGSVNQPQHF. In nucleotides, the CDR3 is TGTGCCAGCAGCCAAGGGTCAGTCAATCAGCCCCAGCATTTT.

This clonotype appeared once. This chain links TRBV12-3 or TRBV12-4 with TRBJ2-3, with D possibly being TRBD2 (6 bases). V was clipped by 2 bases and J by 4 bases, with 10 bases between them. The CDR3 has 14 residues. The CDR3 is CASSLPGTADTQYF. The DNA for the CDR3 is TGTGCCAGCAGTTTACCAGGGACTGCAGATACGCAGTATTTT.

This clonotype was seen a handful of times. V is TRBV6-5 and J is TRBJ1-6, with 8 bases that match TRBD1. Germline V gene lookup returns CDR1 MNHEY and CDR2 SVGAGI. This CDR3 has 18 residues. The J segment lost 3 bases and the V segment lost 2 bases, leaving 9 bases of the junction unmatched. The CDR3 DNA reads as TGTGCCAGCAGTTACCAGGGGGCCGGGACAGTCTATAATTCACCCCTCCACTTT. Protein product: CASSYQGAGTVYNSPLHF.

This clonotype was detected many times. This chain uses TRBV15 with TRBJ1-1; weak D call: TRBD1 (5 bases). The CDR3 is 17 residues long. Germline assignment: CDR1 LNHNV and CDR2 YYDKDF (reference sequence). V was shortened by 1 base and J by 1 base, with 16 bases between the two germline ends. CDR3 in DNA: TGTGCCACCAGCAGAGGCTTGGTGGACACGCAGAACACTGAAGCTTTCTTT. It is translated as CATSRGLVDTQNTEAFF.

This clonotype was detected ten times or more. The gene calls are TRBV6-5 and TRBJ1-6; TRBD1 might be the D (6 bases). This CDR3 is 17 amino acids long. Per the germline V gene, CDR1 is MNHEY and CDR2 is SVGAGI. Between the trimmed V and J ends, which lost 0 bases and 7 bases, there was a span of 16 bases. The CDR3 region is CASSYSMGGGLNSPLHF. CDR3 nucleotide sequence: TGTGCCAGCAGTTACTCGATGGGGGGCGGACTGAATTCACCCCTCCACTTT.

The chain employs TRBV12-3 or TRBV12-4 and TRBJ2-5; 8 bases fit TRBD1. With V trimmed by 6 bases and J by 5 bases, 8 bases remained unmatched. The CDR3 runs 14 residues. The DNA of the CDR3 is TGTGCCAGCAGCCTATGGACAGGGAAGGAGACCCAGTACTTC. As protein: CASSLWTGKETQYF.

The chain couples TRBV11-2 to TRBJ2-1; no clear D. CDR3 length: 15 amino acids. Deletions cut 5 bases from V and 2 bases from J, with 13 bases between. CDR1 is SGHAT and CDR2 is FQNNGV in the germline V gene. The CDR3 sequence: CASSPTRLPYNEQFF. The CDR3 DNA follows: TGTGCCAGCAGCCCCACAAGGCTTCCCTACAATGAGCAGTTCTTC.

Many counts were recorded for this clonotype. The rearrangement uses TRBV6-5 and TRBJ2-2, with 9 nucleotides matching TRBD1. The V gene end was trimmed by 4 bases and the J gene end by 3 bases; junction bases not matched to a gene: 9. Germline CDR1 MNHEY, CDR2 SVGAGI. This CDR3 spans 17 amino acids. Here the CDR3 reads CASSSMVDRGYTGELFF. The CDR3 DNA reads TGTGCCAGCAGTTCTATGGTGGACAGGGGCTACACCGGGGAGCTGTTTTTT.

CDR3 DNA sequence: TGCAGTGCCTTAGACACCAATGGGGGTTACGAGCAGTACTTC. Protein: CSALDTNGGYEQYF. The chain joins TRBV20-1 to TRBJ2-7, with D perhaps TRBD1 or TRBD2 (5 bases each). V gave up 6 bases and J gave up 4 bases, with 19 bases separating them. The CDR3 runs to 14 residues. Germline V CDR1 and CDR2: DFQATT, SNEGSKA (reference sequence).

This clonotype was seen ten or more times. The chain carries TRBV29-1 and TRBJ1-5, with a possible D match to TRBD1 (6 bases). Germline V gives CDR1 SQVTM, CDR2 ANQGSEA. Deletions cut 2 bases from V and 4 bases from J, with 9 bases between. The CDR3 runs to 13 residues. The CDR3 coding sequence is TGCAGCGTTGAAACAGGGCTTAATCAGCCCCAGCATTTT. It codes for CSVETGLNQPQHF. Full variable domain (missing parts from reference TRBV29-1 and TRBJ1-5): SAVISQKPSRDICQRGTSLTIQCQVDSQVTMMFWYRQQPGQSLTLIATANQGSEATYESGFVIDKFPISRPNLTFSTLTVSNMSPEDSSIYLCSVETGLNQPQHFGDGTRLSIL.

Notes on this clonotype: A much larger clone is a single base away; this may be a read error. This chain links TRBV12-5 with TRBJ2-7; D gene unclear. Germline loops: CDR1 LGHNT, CDR2 FRNRAP. The CDR3 has 14 amino acids. The CDR3 is CVSGLTHVVDEQYF. CDR3 nucleotide sequence: TGTGTTAGTGGTTTGACCCATGTTGTAGACGAGCAGTACTTC.

The V and J genes are TRBV2 and TRBJ2-5; no clear D gene. Germline V lookup: CDR1 SNHLY, CDR2 FYNNEI. This CDR3 region has 14 residues. V dropped 8 bases and J dropped 5 bases, with 18 bases sitting between them. The DNA for the CDR3 is TGTGCCAGCGGTTCGGACCGCGGAACGGAGACCCAGTACTTC. Translated: CASGSDRGTETQYF.